Listed below are T cell receptor beta chains from one sample, sequenced in a study of blood T cell repertoires in COVID-19. Some clones are missing from TCRdb's copy, which holds only in-frame ones; the method was immunoSEQ multiplex PCR. The sample holds 200,000 to 250,000 clones, around 80% seen once. The sequencing sample was made of peripheral blood. Receptors originate from a woman aged 35 to 49 who had recovered from COVID-19. CDR3s include the opening cysteine and the closing phenylalanine or tryptophan. A D gene is named only where the DNA matches it firmly. Size tells how often a clone was seen (once, few, many) or the class of an expanded clone, and some rows leave it out.

d_gene: TRBD1
abundance: .
j_gene: TRBJ1-4
v_gene: TRBV6-1
CDR3aa: CASSDVPGQGDEKLFF

d_gene: .
abundance: .
j_gene: TRBJ2-4
v_gene: TRBV13
CDR3aa: CASSLSGWAKNIQYF

d_gene: .
abundance: .
j_gene: TRBJ1-3
v_gene: TRBV6-1
CDR3aa: CASSEGARSSGNTIYF

d_gene: .
abundance: .
j_gene: TRBJ1-4
v_gene: TRBV5-1
CDR3aa: CASSLSADEKLFF

d_gene: TRBD2
abundance: .
j_gene: TRBJ2-2
v_gene: TRBV7-3
CDR3aa: CASSTGTSGTGELFF

d_gene: TRBD1
abundance: .
j_gene: TRBJ2-1
v_gene: TRBV4-1
CDR3aa: CASSPTRDRGSYNEQFF

d_gene: .
abundance: once
j_gene: TRBJ2-1
v_gene: TRBV7-3
CDR3aa: CASSRDTLYEQFF

d_gene: TRBD1
abundance: .
j_gene: TRBJ1-1
v_gene: TRBV11-1
CDR3aa: CASRPNRGAASEAFF

d_gene: .
abundance: .
j_gene: TRBJ2-1
v_gene: TRBV3-1/TRBV3-2
CDR3aa: CASSQDYSNNEQFF

d_gene: TRBD2
abundance: once
j_gene: TRBJ2-2
v_gene: TRBV5-1
CDR3aa: CASSLEGLAGFANTGELFF

d_gene: TRBD1
abundance: .
j_gene: TRBJ2-1
v_gene: TRBV18
CDR3aa: CASSSGDRNYEQFF

d_gene: TRBD1
abundance: .
j_gene: TRBJ1-1
v_gene: TRBV5-1
CDR3aa: CASSLQGRGDTEAFF

d_gene: .
abundance: .
j_gene: TRBJ1-1
v_gene: TRBV2
CDR3aa: CASSADSLNTEAFF

d_gene: TRBD2
abundance: .
j_gene: TRBJ2-1
v_gene: TRBV27
CDR3aa: CASSLVLAGDTLSYNEQFF

d_gene: .
abundance: .
j_gene: TRBJ1-2
v_gene: TRBV30
CDR3aa: CAWRTGQSTTF